This entry describes one TCR beta chain. Its matching antigen is unknown. The V gene end was trimmed by 1 base and the J gene end by 9 bases; junction bases not matched to a gene: 14. The CDR3 runs to 18 residues. Per germline, CDR1 LGHDT and CDR2 YNNKEL (reference sequence). This record belongs to a study of CD8 T cells in Susac syndrome. RNA amounts of roughly 0.5 to 1 ug underwent reverse transcription with random hexamers. An immunoSEQ multiplex PCR generated amplified TCR beta CDR3 products spanning 54 Vbeta and 13 Jbeta. MiXCR, run by TCRdb on the immunoSEQ multiplex PCR reads, gives a single entry per CDR3 protein. The sample consists of 200,000 or so distinct CDR3 sequences, around nine tenths of them appearing once. The study, taken as a whole, reports: The study recognized that the number of individuals in its TCR sequencing and HLA analysis was relatively small.

This TCR came from a human donor with multiple sclerosis. Sequencing input: CD8+ T cells from PBMCs. The genes are TRBV3-1 and TRBJ2-1; 11 nucleotides align to TRBD2. The CDR3 DNA reads TGTGCCAGCAGCCAAGGAACAATAGCGGGGGGGCCGTCCACTGAGCAGTTCTTC. As protein: CASSQGTIAGGPSTEQFF.